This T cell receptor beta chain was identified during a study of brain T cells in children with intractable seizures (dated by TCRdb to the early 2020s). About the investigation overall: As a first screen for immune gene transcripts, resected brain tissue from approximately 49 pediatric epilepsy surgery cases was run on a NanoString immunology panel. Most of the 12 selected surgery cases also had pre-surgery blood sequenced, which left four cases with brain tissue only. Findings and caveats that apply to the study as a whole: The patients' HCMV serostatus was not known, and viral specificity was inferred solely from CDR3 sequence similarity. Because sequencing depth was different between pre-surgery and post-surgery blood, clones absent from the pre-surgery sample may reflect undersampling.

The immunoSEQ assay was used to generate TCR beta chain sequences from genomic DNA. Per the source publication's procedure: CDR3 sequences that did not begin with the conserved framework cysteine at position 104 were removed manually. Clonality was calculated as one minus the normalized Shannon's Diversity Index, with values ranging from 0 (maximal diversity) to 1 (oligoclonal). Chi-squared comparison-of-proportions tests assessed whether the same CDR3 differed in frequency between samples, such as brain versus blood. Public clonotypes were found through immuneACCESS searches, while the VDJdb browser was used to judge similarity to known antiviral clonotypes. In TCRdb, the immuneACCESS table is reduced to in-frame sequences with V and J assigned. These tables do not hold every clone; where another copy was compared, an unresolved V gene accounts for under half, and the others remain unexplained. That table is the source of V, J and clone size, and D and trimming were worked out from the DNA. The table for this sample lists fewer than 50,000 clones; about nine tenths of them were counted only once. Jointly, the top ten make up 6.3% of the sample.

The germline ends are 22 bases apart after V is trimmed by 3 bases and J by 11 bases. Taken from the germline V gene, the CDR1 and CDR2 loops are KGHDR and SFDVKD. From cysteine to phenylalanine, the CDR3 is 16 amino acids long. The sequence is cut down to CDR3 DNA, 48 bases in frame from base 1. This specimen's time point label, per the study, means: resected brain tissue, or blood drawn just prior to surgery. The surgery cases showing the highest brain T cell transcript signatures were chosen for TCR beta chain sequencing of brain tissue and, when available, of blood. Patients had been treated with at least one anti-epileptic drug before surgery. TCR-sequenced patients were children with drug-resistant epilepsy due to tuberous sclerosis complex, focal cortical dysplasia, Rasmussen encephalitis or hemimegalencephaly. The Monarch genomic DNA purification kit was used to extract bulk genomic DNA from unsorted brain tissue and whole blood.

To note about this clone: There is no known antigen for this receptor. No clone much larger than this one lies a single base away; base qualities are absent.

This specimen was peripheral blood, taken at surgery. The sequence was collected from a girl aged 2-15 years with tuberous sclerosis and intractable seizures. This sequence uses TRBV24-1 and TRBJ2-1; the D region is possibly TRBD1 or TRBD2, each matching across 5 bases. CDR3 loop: CATSDGTTEYKGQQFF. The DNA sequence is TGTGCCACCAGTGATGGCACAACAGAATACAAGGGACAGCAGTTCTTC.